This T cell receptor beta chain was obtained from a study of blood T cell repertoires in COVID-19. Only in-frame clones appear in the TCRdb table, and some are missing; sequencing was by immunoSEQ multiplex PCR. Of tens of thousands of clones in the sample, 80% to 95% were seen once. This CDR3 has 16 amino acids. Germline loops: CDR1 LGHNA, CDR2 YNFKEQ. The germline V and J ends were trimmed by 0 bases and 4 bases, with 16 bases remaining between them. This TCR was recovered from a woman of 80 years or more with acute or convalescent COVID-19. Sequencing used peripheral blood. This chain joins TRBV4-2 and TRBJ2-7; possible D gene TRBD1, 6 bases. CDR3 nucleotide sequence: TGTGCCAGCAGCCAAGATTTTCAGGGGACCCCGTACGAGCAGTACTTC. It is translated as CASSQDFQGTPYEQYF.